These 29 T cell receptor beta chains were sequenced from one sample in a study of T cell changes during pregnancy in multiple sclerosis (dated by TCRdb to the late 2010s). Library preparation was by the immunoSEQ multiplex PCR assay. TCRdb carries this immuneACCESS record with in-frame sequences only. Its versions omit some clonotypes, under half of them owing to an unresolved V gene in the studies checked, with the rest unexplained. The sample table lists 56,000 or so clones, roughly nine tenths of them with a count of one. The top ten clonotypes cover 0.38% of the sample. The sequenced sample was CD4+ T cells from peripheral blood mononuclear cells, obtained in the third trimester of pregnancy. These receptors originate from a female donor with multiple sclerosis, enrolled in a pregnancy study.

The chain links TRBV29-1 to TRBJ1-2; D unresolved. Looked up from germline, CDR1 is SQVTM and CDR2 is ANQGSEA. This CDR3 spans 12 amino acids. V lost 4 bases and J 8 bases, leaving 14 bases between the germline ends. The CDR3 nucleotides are TGCAGCGTTGTGGAGTCCTTTGGGGGCTACACCTTC. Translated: CSVVESFGGYTF.

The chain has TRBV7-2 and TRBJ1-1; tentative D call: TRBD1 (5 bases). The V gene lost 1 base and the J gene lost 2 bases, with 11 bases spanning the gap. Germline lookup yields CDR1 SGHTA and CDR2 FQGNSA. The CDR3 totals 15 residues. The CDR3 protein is CASSLDPRENTEAFF. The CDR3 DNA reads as TGTGCCAGCAGCTTAGATCCCAGGGAAAACACTGAAGCTTTCTTT.

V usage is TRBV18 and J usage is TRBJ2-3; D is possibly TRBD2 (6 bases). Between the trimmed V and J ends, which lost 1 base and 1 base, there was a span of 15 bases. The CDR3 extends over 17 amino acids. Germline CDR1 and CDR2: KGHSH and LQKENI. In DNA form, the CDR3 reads TGTGCCAGCTCACCACTTGTCGGGGGTGGTGGCACAGATACGCAGTATTTT. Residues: CASSPLVGGGGTDTQYF. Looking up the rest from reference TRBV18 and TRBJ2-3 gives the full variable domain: NAGVMQNPRHLVRRRGQEARLRCSPMKGHSHVYWYRQLPEEGLKFMVYLQKENIIDESGMPKERFSAEFPKEGPSILRIQQVVRGDSAAYFCASSPLVGGGGTDTQYFGPGTRLTVL.

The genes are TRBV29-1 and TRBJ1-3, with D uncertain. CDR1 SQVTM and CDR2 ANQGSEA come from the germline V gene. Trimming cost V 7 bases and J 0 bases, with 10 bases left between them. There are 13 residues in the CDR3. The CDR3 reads CSAAGLSGNTIYF. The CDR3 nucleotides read TGCAGCGCCGCCGGTCTCTCTGGAAACACCATATATTTT.

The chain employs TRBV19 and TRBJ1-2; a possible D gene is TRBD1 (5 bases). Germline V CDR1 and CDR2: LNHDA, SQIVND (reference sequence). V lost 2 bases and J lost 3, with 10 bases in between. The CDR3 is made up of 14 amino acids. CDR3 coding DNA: TGTGCCAGTAGTATATCCAGGGCTCACTATGGCTACACCTTC. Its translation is CASSISRAHYGYTF.

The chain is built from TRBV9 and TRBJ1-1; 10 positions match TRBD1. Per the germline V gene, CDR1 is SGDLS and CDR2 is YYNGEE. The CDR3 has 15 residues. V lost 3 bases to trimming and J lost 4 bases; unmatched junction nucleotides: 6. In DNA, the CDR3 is TGTGCCAGCAGCGGACAGGGGGCTCCTGGCACTGAAGCTTTCTTT. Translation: CASSGQGAPGTEAFF.

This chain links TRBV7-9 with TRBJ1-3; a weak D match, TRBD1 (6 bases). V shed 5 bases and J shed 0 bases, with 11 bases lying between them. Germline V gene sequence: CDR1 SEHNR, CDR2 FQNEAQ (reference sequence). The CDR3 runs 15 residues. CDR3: CASSLNRDSGNTIYF. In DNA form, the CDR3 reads TGTGCCAGCAGCCTCAACAGGGACTCTGGAAACACCATATATTTT. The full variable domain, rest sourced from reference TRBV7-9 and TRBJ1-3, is DTGVSQNPRHKITKRGQNVTFRCDPISEHNRLYWYRQTLGQGPEFLTYFQNEAQLEKSRLLSDRFSAERPKGSFSTLEIQRTEQGDSAMYLCASSLNRDSGNTIYFGEGSWLTVV.

CDR3 DNA sequence: TGTGCCAGCAGTGGAGGACAGGCCAACACTGAAGCTTTCTTT. Residues: CASSGGQANTEAFF. The V and J genes are TRBV6-1 and TRBJ1-1; 7 bases are shared with TRBD1. The CDR3 has 14 residues. V lost 4 bases and J lost 2; bases outside the gene matches: 4. Germline-derived CDR1 and CDR2 are MNHNS and SASEGT.

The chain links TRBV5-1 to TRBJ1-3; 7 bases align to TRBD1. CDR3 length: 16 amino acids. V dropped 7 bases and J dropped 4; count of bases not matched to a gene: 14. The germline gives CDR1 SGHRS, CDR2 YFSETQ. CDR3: CASGTGEGRSGNTIYF. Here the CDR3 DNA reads TGCGCCAGCGGTACAGGGGAAGGTCGATCCGGAAACACCATATATTTT.

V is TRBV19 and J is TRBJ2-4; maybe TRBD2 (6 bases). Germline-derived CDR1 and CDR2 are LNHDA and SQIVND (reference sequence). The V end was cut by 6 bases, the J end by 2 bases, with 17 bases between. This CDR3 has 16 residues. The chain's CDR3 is CASSPGGARTKNIQYF. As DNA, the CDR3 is TGTGCCAGTAGCCCAGGAGGGGCCCGAACCAAAAACATTCAGTACTTC. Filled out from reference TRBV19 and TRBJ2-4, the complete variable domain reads DGGITQSPKYLFRKEGQNVTLSCEQNLNHDAMYWYRQDPGQGLRLIYYSQIVNDFQKGDIAEGYSVSREKKESFPLTVTSAQKNPTAFYLCASSPGGARTKNIQYFGAGTRLSVL.

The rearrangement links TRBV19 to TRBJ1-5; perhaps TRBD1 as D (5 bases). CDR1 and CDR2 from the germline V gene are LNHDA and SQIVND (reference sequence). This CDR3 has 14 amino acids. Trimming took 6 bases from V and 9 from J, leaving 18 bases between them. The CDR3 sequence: CASSPTGGGMPQHF. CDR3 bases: TGTGCCAGTAGCCCCACGGGGGGAGGGATGCCCCAGCATTTT.

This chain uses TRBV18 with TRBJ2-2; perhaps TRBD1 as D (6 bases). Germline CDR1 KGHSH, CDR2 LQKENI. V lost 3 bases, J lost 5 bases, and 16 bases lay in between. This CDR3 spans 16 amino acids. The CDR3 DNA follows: TGTGCCAGCTCACCTCATTCACAGGGAAGTACCGGGGAGCTGTTTTTT. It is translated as CASSPHSQGSTGELFF.

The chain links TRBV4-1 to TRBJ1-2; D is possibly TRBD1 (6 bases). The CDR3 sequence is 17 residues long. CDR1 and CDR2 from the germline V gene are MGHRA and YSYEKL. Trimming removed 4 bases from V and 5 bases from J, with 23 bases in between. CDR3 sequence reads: CASSLGRARGEGYGYTF. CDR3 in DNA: TGCGCCAGCAGCCTTGGACGGGCTAGGGGGGAGGGGTATGGCTACACCTTC.

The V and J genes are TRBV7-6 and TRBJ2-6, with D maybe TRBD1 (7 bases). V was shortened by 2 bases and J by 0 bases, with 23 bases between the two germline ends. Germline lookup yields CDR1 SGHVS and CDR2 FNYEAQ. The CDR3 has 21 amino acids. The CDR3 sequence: CASSLLAAETGFSSGANVLTF. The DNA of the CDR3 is TGTGCCAGCAGCTTATTAGCGGCTGAGACAGGGTTTAGCTCTGGGGCCAACGTCCTGACTTTC.

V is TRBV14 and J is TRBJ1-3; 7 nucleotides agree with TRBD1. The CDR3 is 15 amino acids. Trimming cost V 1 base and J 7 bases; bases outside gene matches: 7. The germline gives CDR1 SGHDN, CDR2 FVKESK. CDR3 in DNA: TGTGCCAGCAGCCAAGTACAGGGGTTCGGCAACACCATATATTTT. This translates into CASSQVQGFGNTIYF.

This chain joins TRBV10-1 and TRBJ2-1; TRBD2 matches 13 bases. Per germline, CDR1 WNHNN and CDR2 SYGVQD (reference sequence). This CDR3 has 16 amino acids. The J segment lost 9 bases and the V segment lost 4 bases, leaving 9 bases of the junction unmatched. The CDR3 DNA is TGCGCCAGCAGTGTGTCGACTAGCGGGGGGCAGGGTGAGCAGTTCTTC. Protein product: CASSVSTSGGQGEQFF.

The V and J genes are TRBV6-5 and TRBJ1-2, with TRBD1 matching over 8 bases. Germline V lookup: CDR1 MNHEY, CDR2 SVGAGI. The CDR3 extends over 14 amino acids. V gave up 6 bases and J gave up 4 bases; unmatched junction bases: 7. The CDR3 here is CASRSGQGSYGYTF. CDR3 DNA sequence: TGTGCCAGCAGATCCGGACAGGGATCCTATGGCTACACCTTC.

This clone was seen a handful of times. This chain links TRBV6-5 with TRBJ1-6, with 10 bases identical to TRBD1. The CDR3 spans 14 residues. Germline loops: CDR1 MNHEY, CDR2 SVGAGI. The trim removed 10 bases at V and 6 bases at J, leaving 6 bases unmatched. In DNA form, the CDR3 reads TGTGCCACCGAAAGGGACAGGGGTAATTCACCCCTCCACTTT. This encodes CATERDRGNSPLHF.

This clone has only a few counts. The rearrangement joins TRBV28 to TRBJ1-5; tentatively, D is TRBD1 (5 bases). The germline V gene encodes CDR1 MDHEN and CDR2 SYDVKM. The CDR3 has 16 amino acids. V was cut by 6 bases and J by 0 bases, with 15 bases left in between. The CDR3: CASRLPEGYSNQPQHF. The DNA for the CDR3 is TGTGCCAGCAGACTGCCGGAGGGGTATAGCAATCAGCCCCAGCATTTT.

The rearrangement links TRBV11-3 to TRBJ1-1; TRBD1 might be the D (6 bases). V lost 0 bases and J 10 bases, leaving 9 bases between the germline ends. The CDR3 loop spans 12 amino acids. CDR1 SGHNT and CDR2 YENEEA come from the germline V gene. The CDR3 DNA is TGTGCCAGCAGCTTAGAAGGGGGATTAGCTTTCTTT. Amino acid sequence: CASSLEGGLAFF. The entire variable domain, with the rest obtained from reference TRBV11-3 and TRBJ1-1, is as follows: EAGVVQSPRYKIIEKKQPVAFWCNPISGHNTLYWYLQNLGQGPELLIRYENEEAVDDSQLPKDRFSAERLKGVDSTLKIQPAELGDSAVYLCASSLEGGLAFFGQGTRLTVV.

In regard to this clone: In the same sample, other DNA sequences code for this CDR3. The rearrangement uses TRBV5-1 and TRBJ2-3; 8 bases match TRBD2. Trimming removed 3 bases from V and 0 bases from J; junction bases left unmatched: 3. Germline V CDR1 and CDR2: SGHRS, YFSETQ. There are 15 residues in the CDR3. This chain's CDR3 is CASSSGLDSTDTQYF. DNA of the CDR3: TGCGCCAGCAGCTCGGGACTAGATAGCACAGATACGCAGTATTTT.

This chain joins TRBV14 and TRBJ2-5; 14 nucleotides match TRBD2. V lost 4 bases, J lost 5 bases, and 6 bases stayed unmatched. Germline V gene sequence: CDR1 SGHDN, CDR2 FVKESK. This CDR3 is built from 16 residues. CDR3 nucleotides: TGTGCCAGCAGCCTCCTCGGGACTAGCGGGGGTGAGACCCAGTACTTC. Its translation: CASSLLGTSGGETQYF.

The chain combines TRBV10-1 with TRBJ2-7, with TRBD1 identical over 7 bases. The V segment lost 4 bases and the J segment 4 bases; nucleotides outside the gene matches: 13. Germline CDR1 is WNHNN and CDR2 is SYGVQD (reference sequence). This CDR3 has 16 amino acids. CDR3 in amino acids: CASSGDTGEMVYEQYF. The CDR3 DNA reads TGCGCCAGCAGTGGAGACACAGGGGAGATGGTTTACGAGCAGTACTTC.

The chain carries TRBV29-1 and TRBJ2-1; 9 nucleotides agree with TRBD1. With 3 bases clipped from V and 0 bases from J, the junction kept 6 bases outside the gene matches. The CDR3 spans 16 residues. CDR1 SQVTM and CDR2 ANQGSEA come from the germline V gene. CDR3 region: CSVEKDRGGSYNEQFF. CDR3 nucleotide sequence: TGCAGCGTTGAGAAGGACAGGGGAGGCTCCTACAATGAGCAGTTCTTC.

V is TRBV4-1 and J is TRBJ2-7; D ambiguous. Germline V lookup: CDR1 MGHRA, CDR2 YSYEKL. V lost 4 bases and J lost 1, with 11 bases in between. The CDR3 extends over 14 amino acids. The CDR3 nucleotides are TGCGCCAGCAGCCGCCGACTGGAATCCTACGAGCAGTACTTC. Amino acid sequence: CASSRRLESYEQYF.

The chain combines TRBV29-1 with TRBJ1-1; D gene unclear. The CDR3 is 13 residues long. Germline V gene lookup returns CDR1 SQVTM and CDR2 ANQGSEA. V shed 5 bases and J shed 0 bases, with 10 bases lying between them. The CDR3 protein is CSVRWLLNTEAFF. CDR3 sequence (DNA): TGCAGCGTTCGATGGCTCTTGAACACTGAAGCTTTCTTT.

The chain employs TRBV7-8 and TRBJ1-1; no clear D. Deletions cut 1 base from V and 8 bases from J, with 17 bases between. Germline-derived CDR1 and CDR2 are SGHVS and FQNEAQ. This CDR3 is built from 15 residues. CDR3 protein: CASSLVGMWGAEAFF. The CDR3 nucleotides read TGTGCCAGCAGCTTAGTGGGGATGTGGGGAGCGGAAGCTTTCTTT.

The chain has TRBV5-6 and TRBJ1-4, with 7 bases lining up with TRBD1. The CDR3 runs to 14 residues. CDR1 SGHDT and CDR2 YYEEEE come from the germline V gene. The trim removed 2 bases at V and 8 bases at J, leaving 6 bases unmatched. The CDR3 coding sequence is TGTGCCAGCAGCTTAGGACAGGCCCCAGAAAAACTGTTTTTT. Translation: CASSLGQAPEKLFF.

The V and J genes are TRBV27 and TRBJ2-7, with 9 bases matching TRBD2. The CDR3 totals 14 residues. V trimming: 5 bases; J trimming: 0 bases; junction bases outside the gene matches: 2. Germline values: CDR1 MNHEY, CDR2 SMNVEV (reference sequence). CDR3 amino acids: CASSVAGDSYEQYF. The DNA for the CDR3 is TGTGCCAGCAGTGTAGCGGGGGACTCCTACGAGCAGTACTTC.